This T cell receptor beta chain was observed in a study of blood T cells in healthy people across ages. It was with a sample-barcoded 5' primer and a J-beta primer mix that a second PCR of roughly 7 to 12 cycles was run. TCRdb reanalysed the 5' RACE reads using MiXCR and keeps one entry per CDR3 protein. The sample has roughly 900,000 distinct CDR3 sequences, about 48% seen once. Donors each provided roughly 11 milliliters of peripheral blood. The CDR3 has 13 residues. Germline assignment: CDR1 LGHDT and CDR2 YNNKEL (reference sequence). The V and J ends lost 6 bases and 11 bases respectively, with 14 bases between them.

The genes are TRBV3-1 and TRBJ2-6; D not resolved. This sequence was found in a man under 40 in good health. The sequencing sample was made of blood. The CDR3 nucleotides are TGTGCCAGCAGGAATCAGCATCAATACGTCCTGACTTTC. It codes for CASRNQHQYVLTF.